This T cell receptor (beta chain) comes out of a study of T cell repertoires in cytomegalovirus infection. Study as a whole: CMV infection together with matching HLA type was indicated by public TCR beta signatures.

Whole-study results and caveats: Dominating the ex vivo response were HLA-C-restricted CMV-specific TCR beta clonotypes. Carriers of CMV plus the relevant HLA were identified by cumulative public TCR beta family frequency.

TCRdb re-analysed the reads in MiXCR, keeping a single row per CDR3 protein. The table records fewer than 250,000 distinct CDR3 sequences, 10% to 15% of them present only once. The V end lost 1 base, the J end lost 7 bases, and 14 bases lay between the germline ends. The CDR3 totals 15 residues. Germline CDR1 is SGHVS and CDR2 is FQNEAQ. This clonotype has only a few counts. The antigen is not known. Sequences were obtained from PBMCs. The genes are TRBV7-8 and TRBJ1-5; tentative D call: TRBD1 (5 bases). The TCR comes from a human donor in good health (CMV status not recorded). Some clones in this sample may be carry-over from other donors' samples. CDR3 amino acids: CASSLDLQGGQPQHF. The CDR3 coding sequence is TGTGCCAGCAGCTTAGATCTGCAGGGAGGACAGCCCCAGCATTTT.